This is a list of T cell receptor beta chains from one sample in a study of beta chain features in type 1 diabetes. TCRdb's table, derived via immunoSEQ multiplex PCR, lists solely in-frame clones and lacks some. The profile shows hundreds of thousands of clones, over 11% of them singletons. The sequenced material came from naive CD4+ T cells from blood. Receptors originate from a man aged 25 to 45 with type 1 diabetes. Both conserved end residues are part of each CDR3. D genes are given only for firm matches. Where a row states a size, it is once, few, many or the class of an expanded clone; other rows omit it.

v_gene,d_gene,j_gene,abundance,CDR3nt,CDR3aa
TRBV28,TRBD2,TRBJ2-1,few,TGTGCCAGCAGCCCGGGACTAGCGGGTATTTACAATGAGCAGTTCTTC,CASSPGLAGIYNEQFF
TRBV25-1,TRBD2,TRBJ2-5,few,TGTGCCAGCAGTCCCCTGGGGGGGGAGGAGACCCAGTACTTC,CASSPLGGEETQYF
TRBV5-1,-,TRBJ2-6,few,TGCGCCAGCAGCTTCAGCGGTTCCTCTGGGGCCAACGTCCTGACTTTC,CASSFSGSSGANVLTF
TRBV6-1,-,TRBJ2-1,-,TGTGCCAGCAGGAGGACAGCGTACAATGAGCAGTTCTTC,CASRRTAYNEQFF
TRBV19,-,TRBJ2-6,few,TGTGCCAGTAACCCATCGGGGTACGGGGCCAACGTCCTGACTTTC,CASNPSGYGANVLTF
TRBV28,-,TRBJ2-7,-,TGTGCCAGCAGCCCCCCCCCGCTATACGAGCAGTACTTC,CASSPPPLYEQYF
TRBV19,-,TRBJ2-1,few,TGTGCCAGTAGCAATCATTTATCGGGAGAGCAGTTCTTC,CASSNHLSGEQFF
TRBV7-9,TRBD1,TRBJ2-5,few,TGTGCCAGCAGCTTCGACAGGGGGCAGGGAGAGACCCAGTACTTC,CASSFDRGQGETQYF
TRBV19,TRBD2,TRBJ2-1,few,TGTGCCAGTAGTACCCAACTAGCGGGAGGGCTTAGAAATGAGCAGTTCTTC,CASSTQLAGGLRNEQFF
TRBV5-1,-,TRBJ2-2,few,TGCGCCAGCAGCTTCCTAGCAGCCGGGGAGCTGTTTTTT,CASSFLAAGELFF
TRBV28,-,TRBJ1-5,-,TGTGCCAGCAGTTTTTGGCAGGGGAATCAGCCCCAGCATTTT,CASSFWQGNQPQHF
TRBV15,-,TRBJ1-5,few,TGTGCCACCAGCAAGGACAGACAGCCCCAGCATTTT,CATSKDRQPQHF
TRBV10-3,-,TRBJ2-2,-,TGTGCCATCAAGGGGGACACCGGGGAGCTGTTTTTT,CAIKGDTGELFF
TRBV10-3,-,TRBJ2-1,few,TGTGCCATCAGTGATAACACCAACAATGAGCAGTTCTTC,CAISDNTNNEQFF
TRBV7-9,TRBD1,TRBJ2-6,-,TGTGCCAGCAGCGTGACAGGGTCTGGGGCCAACGTCCTGACTTTC,CASSVTGSGANVLTF
TRBV7-9,-,TRBJ2-3,-,TGTGCCAGCAGCTGGTCAACGGGCGGGGATACGCAGTATTTT,CASSWSTGGDTQYF
TRBV7-3,-,TRBJ2-1,few,TGTGCCAGCAGCTTGCAGGGGCAGGGTAGGTTAGGTGAGCAGTTCTTC,CASSLQGQGRLGEQFF
TRBV7-9,-,TRBJ2-7,-,TGTGCCAGCAGCATTACCGGCTACGAGCAGTACTTC,CASSITGYEQYF
TRBV18,-,TRBJ2-7,few,TGTGCCAGCTCACCACCCTCCCCTTACGAGCAGTACTTC,CASSPPSPYEQYF
TRBV5-4,-,TRBJ2-1,-,TGTGCCAGCAGCTTGGAAGGACAGCCAAGGAAGCAGTTCTTC,CASSLEGQPRKQFF
TRBV29-1,TRBD1,TRBJ1-2,-,TGCAGCGTCCCAAAACCAATAACCGGGACAGGGGGAAAGGGTATGGCTAACTATGGCTACACCTTC,CSVPKPITGTGGKGMANYGYTF
TRBV9,TRBD2,TRBJ2-1,few,TGTGCCAGCAGCGGAGGGACTAGCGGGAGGGGGAACAATGAGCAGTTCTTC,CASSGGTSGRGNNEQFF
TRBV19,TRBD2,TRBJ2-7,few,TGTGCCAGTAGTATACGGGGACTAGCGGGACGCGAGCAGTACTTC,CASSIRGLAGREQYF
TRBV18,TRBD1,TRBJ1-2,-,TGTGCCAGCTCACCACCGGACAGGGCGGCTGGCTACACCTTC,CASSPPDRAAGYTF
TRBV11-3,TRBD1,TRBJ2-3,-,TGTGCCAGCAGCCCCGGGACAGCTGGATACACAGATACGCAGTATTTT,CASSPGTAGYTDTQYF
TRBV23-1,TRBD1,TRBJ1-5,-,TGCGCCAGCATACTATATGACAGGGCCTGCAATCAGCCCCAGCATTTT,CASILYDRACNQPQHF
TRBV4-3,-,TRBJ2-5,few,TGCGCCAGCAGCCAAGATCGGCGGATGGACCTCACAGGGACCCAGTACTTC,CASSQDRRMDLTGTQYF
TRBV15,-,TRBJ1-1,-,TGTGCCACCAGCAGAGTCCGAGGCACTGAAGCTTTCTTT,CATSRVRGTEAFF
TRBV18,TRBD1,TRBJ1-2,few,TGTGCCAGCTCACCCGCCAGCGTGACAGGGGAGGATGGCTACACCTTC,CASSPASVTGEDGYTF
TRBV2,-,TRBJ1-4,few,TGTGCCAGCAGTGGACCCCAGGGATGGAATGAAAAACTGTTTTTT,CASSGPQGWNEKLFF
TRBV7-6,-,TRBJ1-5,few,TGTGCCAGCAGCGGTCCCACAGGGAATCAGCCCCAGCATTTT,CASSGPTGNQPQHF
TRBV5-1,TRBD2,TRBJ2-2,few,TGCGCCAGCAGCTTGGGTGCTAGCGGGGCCACCGGGGAGCTGTTTTTT,CASSLGASGATGELFF
TRBV5-1,TRBD2,TRBJ2-3,-,TGCGCCAGCCGGACTAGCGGGAGCTCAGATACGCAGTATTTT,CASRTSGSSDTQYF